The clone carrying this TCR beta chain is categorized as medium-sized. Its antigen is as yet unknown. The data were obtained in a study of T cell clones after liver transplantation. Study-level background: HCV positivity affected three of eight recipients; the rest lacked autoimmune or viral indications.

Proliferating CFSE-low MLR cells were sequenced to define alloreactive TCRbeta sequences. Sequencing was performed with immunoSEQ multiplex PCR; in TCRdb, only in-frame clones are kept and a portion is missing. The profile shows thousands of clones, under 35% of them singletons. The sample consisted of CD4+ T cells from cultured PBMCs. The sequence was collected from a human patient who received a liver transplant. Some T cells may be provided by the graft donor.

The CDR3 sequence: CASRGHGGTEAFF. CDR3 nucleotides: TGTGCCAGCAGGGGCCATGGGGGGACTGAAGCTTTCTTT. This rearrangement joins TRBV6-5 to TRBJ1-1, with D possibly matching TRBD1 (5 bases). V lost 6 bases and J lost 5, with 13 bases in between. There are 13 residues in the CDR3. Germline V gene lookup returns CDR1 MNHEY and CDR2 SVGAGI.